What follows are 13 T cell receptor beta chains derived from one specimen sequenced in a study of PD-L1 blockade in urothelial cancer. Libraries were prepared by immunoSEQ multiplex PCR; TCRdb keeps only in-frame clonotypes and omits some of them. The sample has 45,000 to 55,000 clones, about 85% seen once; the top ten hold 1.9%. Time point specified: peripheral blood 6 weeks after treatment start. Sample: PBMCs, taken around atezolizumab (anti-PD-L1) treatment. The source of these receptors is a man between 45 and 60 years old with urothelial cancer.

V gene TRBV6-5 combines with J gene TRBJ1-3, with D uncertain. Germline V CDR1 and CDR2: MNHEY, SVGAGI. V was cut by 0 bases and J by 0 bases, with 9 bases left in between. The CDR3 length is 16 residues. The DNA of the CDR3 is TGTGCCAGCAGTTACTCGAGCCTGCGCTCTGGAAACACCATATATTTT. As protein: CASSYSSLRSGNTIYF.

The V call is TRBV7-9, the J call TRBJ1-5; 7 bases align to TRBD1. From germline, CDR1 is SEHNR and CDR2 FQNEAQ (reference sequence). V was pared by 5 bases and J by 7 bases, with 8 bases of the junction left unmatched. This CDR3 has 14 amino acids. This CDR3 reads CASSPTGREQPQHF. The CDR3 coding sequence is TGTGCCAGCAGCCCGACAGGGAGAGAACAGCCCCAGCATTTT.

The chain is built from TRBV2 and TRBJ2-5, with D possibly being TRBD1 (6 bases). The V and J ends lost 8 bases and 5 bases respectively, with 21 bases between them. This CDR3 spans 15 amino acids. Germline CDR1 reads SNHLY; CDR2 reads FYNNEI. For the CDR3, the DNA is TGTGCCAGCCAATACAGGGAGCAGTGGCAGGAGACCCAGTACTTC. Translating it yields CASQYREQWQETQYF.

This chain links TRBV7-9 with TRBJ1-1, with D possibly being TRBD1 (5 bases). V lost 5 bases to trimming and J lost 8 bases, with 12 bases between them. Germline values: CDR1 SEHNR, CDR2 FQNEAQ (reference sequence). The CDR3 runs 12 residues. The CDR3 bases are TGTGCCAGCAGCGAGGCGGGACCGGAAGCTTTCTTT. This encodes CASSEAGPEAFF.

The chain has TRBV11-3 and TRBJ2-6, with D possibly matching TRBD2 (5 bases). CDR3 length: 16 residues. With 1 base removed from V and 4 bases from J, the gap between germline ends came to 11 bases. The germline CDR1 and CDR2 sequences are SGHNT and YENEEA. The CDR3 here is CASSLGEGTGANVLTF. The CDR3 DNA reads as TGTGCCAGCAGCTTAGGTGAGGGTACCGGGGCCAACGTCCTGACTTTC.

The chain has TRBV19 and TRBJ2-1, with D perhaps TRBD1 (8 bases). The V end was cut by 6 bases, the J end by 7 bases, with 13 bases between. This CDR3 has 13 amino acids. Germline values: CDR1 LNHDA, CDR2 SQIVND (reference sequence). The CDR3 loop reads CASRYRGGNEQFF. In DNA, the CDR3 is TGTGCCAGTAGATACAGGGGGGGGAATGAGCAGTTCTTC. The entire variable domain, with the rest obtained from reference TRBV19 and TRBJ2-1, is as follows: DGGITQSPKYLFRKEGQNVTLSCEQNLNHDAMYWYRQDPGQGLRLIYYSQIVNDFQKGDIAEGYSVSREKKESFPLTVTSAQKNPTAFYLCASRYRGGNEQFFGPGTRLTVL.

V usage is TRBV7-2 and J usage is TRBJ2-7; D might be TRBD1 (6 bases). CDR1 is SGHTA and CDR2 is FQGNSA in the germline V gene. The CDR3 is made up of 15 amino acids. V lost 4 bases and J lost 3, with 16 bases in between. The CDR3 region is CASSSLPGTIYEQYF. The CDR3, as DNA: TGTGCCAGCAGCTCACTTCCTGGGACAATCTACGAGCAGTACTTC. Supplemented by reference TRBV7-2 and TRBJ2-7, the full variable domain reads GAGVSQSPSNKVTEKGKDVELRCDPISGHTALYWYRQSLGQGLEFLIYFQGNSAPDKSGLPSDRFSAERTGGSVSTLTIQRTQQEDSAVYLCASSSLPGTIYEQYFGPGTRLTVT.

The chain has TRBV5-1 and TRBJ2-1; 9 bases line up with TRBD1. This CDR3 has 15 amino acids. CDR1 is SGHRS, CDR2 YFSETQ, per germline. Germline trimming cut 0 bases from V and 7 bases from J; bases unmatched to any gene: 5. The CDR3, as DNA: TGCGCCAGCAGCTTGGTGGGACAGGGATTTAATGAGCAGTTCTTC. This encodes CASSLVGQGFNEQFF.

The chain has TRBV11-2 and TRBJ1-5; no reliable D call. The V gene's germline CDR1 is SGHAT and CDR2 FQNNGV. Deletions cut 5 bases from V and 7 bases from J, with 21 bases between. The CDR3 is 16 residues long. The CDR3 bases are TGTGCCAGCAGCCCGCTGACCGGATCGAGGGTACAGCCCCAGCATTTT. As protein: CASSPLTGSRVQPQHF.

As concerns this clone: The sample holds other DNA sequences that translate to the same CDR3. The chain combines TRBV27 with TRBJ1-1; 10 nucleotides align to TRBD1. Trimming cost V 3 bases and J 4 bases; bases outside gene matches: 2. The CDR3 spans 14 residues. Germline V gene data show CDR1 as MNHEY and CDR2 as SMNVEV (reference sequence). CDR3 nucleotide sequence: TGTGCCAGCAGTTTTAGGACAGGGGGCACTGAAGCTTTCTTT. This sequence encodes CASSFRTGGTEAFF.

In this sample, this clone turned up a few times. This chain joins TRBV2 and TRBJ2-3, with a possible D match to TRBD2 (6 bases). The germline V and J ends were trimmed by 7 bases and 5 bases, with 16 bases remaining between them. CDR3 length equals 14 residues. Per the germline V gene, CDR1 is SNHLY and CDR2 is FYNNEI. CDR3: CASNGIAGGDTQYF. The CDR3 DNA sequence: TGTGCCAGCAATGGTATAGCCGGGGGAGATACGCAGTATTTT.

This clone was counted once. The chain carries TRBV30 and TRBJ1-2; possibly TRBD1 for D (5 bases). Germline CDR1 is GTSNPN and CDR2 is SVGIG (reference sequence). The length of the CDR3 is 11 residues. The ends were cut back, 5 bases at V and 2 bases at J, with 6 bases in the middle. CDR3 sequence: CAWSGNYGYTF. DNA for the CDR3: TGTGCCTGGTCAGGGAACTATGGCTACACCTTC.

The V gene is TRBV7-9, the J gene TRBJ1-5; 7 nucleotides agree with TRBD1. The CDR3 spans 14 residues. Germline lookup yields CDR1 SEHNR and CDR2 FQNEAQ (reference sequence). V lost 5 bases and J lost 6; bases outside the gene matches: 7. The CDR3 nucleotides read TGTGCCAGCAGCCCCCAGGGGGAGGCTCAGCCCCAGCATTTT. Translated: CASSPQGEAQPQHF.